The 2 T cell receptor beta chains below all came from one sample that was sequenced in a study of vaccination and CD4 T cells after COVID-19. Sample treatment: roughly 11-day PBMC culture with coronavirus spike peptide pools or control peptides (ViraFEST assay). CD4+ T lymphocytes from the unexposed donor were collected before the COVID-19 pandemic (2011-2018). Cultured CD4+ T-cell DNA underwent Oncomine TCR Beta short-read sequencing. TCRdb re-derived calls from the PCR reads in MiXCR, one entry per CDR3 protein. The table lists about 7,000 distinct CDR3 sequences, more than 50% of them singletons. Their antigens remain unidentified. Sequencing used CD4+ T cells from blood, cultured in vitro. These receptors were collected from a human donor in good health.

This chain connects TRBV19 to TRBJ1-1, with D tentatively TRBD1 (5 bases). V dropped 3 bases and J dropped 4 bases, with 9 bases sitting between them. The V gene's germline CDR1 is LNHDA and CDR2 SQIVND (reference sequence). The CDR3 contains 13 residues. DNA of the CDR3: TGTGCCAGTAGTATGAGGGGACCCACTGAAGCTTTCTTT. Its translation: CASSMRGPTEAFF.

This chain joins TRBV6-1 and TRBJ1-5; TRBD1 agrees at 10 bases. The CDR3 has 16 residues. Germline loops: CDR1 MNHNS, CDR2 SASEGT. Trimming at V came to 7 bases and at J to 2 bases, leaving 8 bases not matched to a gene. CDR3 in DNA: TGTGCCAGCATACGGACAGGGGGTTGGGGCAATCAGCCCCAGCATTTT. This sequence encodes CASIRTGGWGNQPQHF.